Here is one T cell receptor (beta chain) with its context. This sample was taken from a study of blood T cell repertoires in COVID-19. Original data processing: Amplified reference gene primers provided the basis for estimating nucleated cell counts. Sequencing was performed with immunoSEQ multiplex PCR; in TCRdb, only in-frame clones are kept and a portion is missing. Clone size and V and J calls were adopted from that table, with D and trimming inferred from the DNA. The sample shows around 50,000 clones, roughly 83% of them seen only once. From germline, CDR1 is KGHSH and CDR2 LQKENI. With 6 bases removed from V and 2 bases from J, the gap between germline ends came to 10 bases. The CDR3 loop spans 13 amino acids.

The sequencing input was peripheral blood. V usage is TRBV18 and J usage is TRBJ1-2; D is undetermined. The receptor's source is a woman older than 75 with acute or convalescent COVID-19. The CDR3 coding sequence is TGTGCCAGCTCCCCCGGGGAAAACTATGGCTACACCTTC. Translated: CASSPGENYGYTF. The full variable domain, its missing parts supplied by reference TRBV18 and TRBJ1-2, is NAGVMQNPRHLVRRRGQEARLRCSPMKGHSHVYWYRQLPEEGLKFMVYLQKENIIDESGMPKERFSAEFPKEGPSILRIQQVVRGDSAAYFCASSPGENYGYTFGSGTRLTVV.